The clone carrying this TCR beta chain was counted between two and nine times. Its antigen is unknown. The data derive from a study of cytomegalovirus exposure and HLA in healthy donors. Notes on the study in general: Based on reports, TCR beta sequences accurately predicted HLA-A and HLA-B alleles for most subjects.

The PCR contained 60 Vbeta and 13 Jbeta primers. Some clones are missing from TCRdb's copy, which holds only in-frame ones; the method was immunoSEQ multiplex PCR. The table shows 130,000 or so clones, with roughly 82% occurring only once. Trimming cost V 11 bases and J 7 bases; bases outside gene matches: 11. This CDR3 comprises 14 residues. CDR1 and CDR2 (germline): SNHLY, FYNNEI. The sample was PBMCs. The chain recombines TRBV2 with TRBJ1-4; 9 bases map to TRBD1. This TCR was sampled from a woman between 18 and 29 years old in good health and CMV-seropositive. This chain's CDR3 is CAFGDREKGEKLFF. As DNA, the CDR3 is TGTGCCTTTGGGGACAGGGAGAAGGGTGAAAAACTGTTTTTT.